The clone carrying this T cell receptor (beta chain) was recorded once. No antigen is known for it. Genes and germline come from the mouse. The missing CDR3 end, 1 residue past where the read stops, is filled in from the germline J gene. The data are from a study of tissue T cells after allogeneic stem cell transplantation. CDR1 and CDR2 from the germline V gene are LGHNA and YNLKQL (reference sequence). The trim removed 0 bases at V and 4 bases at J, leaving 4 bases unmatched. The CDR3 covers 15 residues. Time point defined: mouse harvest day 7 after allogeneic transplant. Tail vein injection delivered 10^7 T-cell-depleted bone marrow cells and 10^6 splenic CD5+ T cells. B6 (H2b) cells into BALB/c (H2d) mice; tissues taken at day 7 or 14. Whole-study results and caveats: The study did not identify alloreactive or antigen-specific tissue TCRs, and some clones might be persisting host cells. Few T cell clones were shared across patients, but motif clusters showed tissue-specific shared signatures.

TCRdb's table, derived via immunoSEQ multiplex PCR, lists solely in-frame clones and lacks some. The sample has about 11,000 clones; around two fifths are singletons. The sequence derives from a female BALB/c mouse given C57BL/6 T cells with graft-versus-host disease after an allogeneic hematopoietic cell transplant. Sequenced: skin. This chain connects TRBV5 to TRBJ2-7; TRBD1 matches 9 bases. The covered CDR3 bases are TGTGCCAGCAGCCAAGATCCAGGGACAGGGTATGAACAGTAC. The encoded protein is CASSQDPGTGYEQY. The CDR3 in its entirety is CASSQDPGTGYEQYF.